The present entry profiles one T cell receptor beta chain with its context. Other DNA sequences in the sample encode the same CDR3. These data belong to a study of blood T cell repertoires in COVID-19. Background on the study: The United States, Italy and Spain supplied acute and convalescent COVID-19 samples. Sources were T cells, B-cell-depleted T cells, or PBMCs; the material itself was cDNA or gDNA.

The CDR3 consists of 13 residues. The V gene's germline CDR1 is LGHNT and CDR2 FRNRAP. Germline trimming cut 2 bases from V and 4 bases from J; bases unmatched to any gene: 1. Under the authors' procedure: Estimation of nucleated cell counts was performed using reference gene primer amplification. Sequenced by immunoSEQ multiplex PCR; TCRdb stores in-frame clones only, minus some. For V, J and clone size, that table is used; D and trimming come from the DNA. The data show roughly 350,000 clones, about 85% seen once. This sequence joins TRBV12-5 and TRBJ2-7; 8 bases fit TRBD1. The source material was peripheral blood. The clonotype comes from a woman aged 18-29 years with acute or convalescent COVID-19. The CDR3 DNA follows: TGTGCTAGTGGTTTGACAGGGGGTTACGAGCAGTACTTC. This sequence encodes CASGLTGGYEQYF.